Following are 8 T cell receptor beta chains from one sample sequenced in a study of metastatic and nonmetastatic thyroid tumors. TCRdb re-called the PCR reads via MiXCR. The table lists tens of thousands of clones, 20% to 30% of them singletons. Each patient came to thyroid surgery without any prior treatment (of any kind). Sequenced: blood. These receptors came from a male donor with papillary thyroid cancer or a benign thyroid nodule (not recorded which). Some clones in this sample may be carry-over from other donors' samples.

A note on this clone: A read error may be the cause here, since a much bigger clone is one base away. This chain connects TRBV7-2 to TRBJ2-5, with D unclear. CDR3 length equals 11 residues. The germline V gene encodes CDR1 SGHTA and CDR2 FQGNSA. Trimming removed 5 bases from V and 5 bases from J, with 6 bases in between. DNA for the CDR3: TGTGCCAGCAGCCTTATGGAGACCCAGTACTTC. It translates to CASSLMETQYF.

This chain uses TRBV12-3 or TRBV12-4 with TRBJ2-7; D is tentatively TRBD1 or TRBD2 (5 bases each). The CDR3 totals 19 residues. V dropped 4 bases and J dropped 4 bases, with 29 bases sitting between them. The CDR3 region has the DNA TGTGCCAGCAGTTCCCTCGGAGGATCCGGGACCGCGGGCGGGTACGAGCAGTACTTC. The encoded protein is CASSSLGGSGTAGGYEQYF.

This clone was counted ten times or more. The rearrangement joins TRBV28 to TRBJ1-1; D ambiguous. The germline gives CDR1 MDHEN, CDR2 SYDVKM. V gave up 2 bases and J gave up 7 bases, with 8 bases separating them. The CDR3 consists of 12 residues. This CDR3 reads CASSLSRYEAFF. DNA for the CDR3: TGTGCCAGCAGTTTAAGCCGGTATGAAGCTTTCTTT.

Concerning this clone: A read error is likely, as this CDR3 ends without the conserved phenylalanine or tryptophan. The limits of the CDR3 on the DNA are not certain, so only TCRdb's listed CDR3 is given. The CDR3: CASSAAAGRYNEHFL. The chain uses TRBV5-1 and TRBJ2-1; the D call TRBD2 from the table was never checked on the DNA. The CDR3 contains 15 residues when both ends are counted. CDR1 is SGHRS and CDR2 is YFSETQ in the germline V gene.

In the case of this clone: A much larger clonotype is one base distant, so this may be a read error. Lacking the conserved final phenylalanine or tryptophan, this CDR3 likely reflects a read error. Other DNA variants within this sample encode the same CDR3. The chain links TRBV6-1 to TRBJ1-1; D remains unclear. CDR1 and CDR2 from the germline V gene are MNHNS and SASEGT. V was shortened by 7 bases and J by 5 bases, with 20 bases between the two germline ends. The CDR3 has 15 residues. CDR3 sequence (DNA): TGTGCCAGCATACTGGGTGAGAACCGTTGGACTGAAGCTTTCCTT. Translating gives CASILGENRWTEAFL.

This clone was seen many times. The CDR3 DNA is TGTGCCAGCAGCTTGGGGCGTTCACCCCTCCACTTT. As protein: CASSLGRSPLHF. The chain combines TRBV5-8 with TRBJ1-6, with D uncertain. Per the germline V gene, CDR1 is SGHTS and CDR2 is YDEGEE. There are 12 residues in the CDR3. Trimming pared 0 bases from V and 9 bases from J, leaving 4 bases between.

This clone was seen many times. The chain recombines TRBV11-3 with TRBJ2-7; a weak D match, TRBD2 (5 bases). From germline, CDR1 is SGHNT and CDR2 YENEEA. This CDR3 has 15 amino acids. V was pared by 5 bases and J by 4 bases, with 18 bases between. As DNA, the CDR3 is TGTGCCAGCAGCCCCGGCTTGCGGGCGGATTACGAGCAGTACTTC. Its translation is CASSPGLRADYEQYF.

This clone was seen at least ten times. The CDR3 reads CSARKFRGAQETQYF. CDR3 bases: TGCAGTGCTAGAAAGTTTCGTGGCGCCCAAGAGACCCAGTACTTC. The chain uses TRBV20-1 and TRBJ2-5; no reliable D call. Germline V lookup: CDR1 DFQATT, CDR2 SNEGSKA (reference sequence). This CDR3 region has 15 residues. V was trimmed by 2 bases and J by 1 base, leaving 14 bases between them.